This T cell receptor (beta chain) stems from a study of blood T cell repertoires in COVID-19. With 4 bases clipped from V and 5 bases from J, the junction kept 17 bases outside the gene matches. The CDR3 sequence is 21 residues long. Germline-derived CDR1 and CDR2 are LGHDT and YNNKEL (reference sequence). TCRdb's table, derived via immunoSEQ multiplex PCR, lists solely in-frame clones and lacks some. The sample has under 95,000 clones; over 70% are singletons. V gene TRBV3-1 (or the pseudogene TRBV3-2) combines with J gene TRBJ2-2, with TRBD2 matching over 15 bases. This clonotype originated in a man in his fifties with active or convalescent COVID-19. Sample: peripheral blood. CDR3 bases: TGTGCCAGCAGCCCTCAGCCCGGGACTAGCGGGGGGTCCCGATGGACCGGGGAGCTGTTTTTT. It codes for CASSPQPGTSGGSRWTGELFF.